These 31 T cell receptor beta chains were sequenced from one sample in a study of cytotoxic CD8 clonotypes in ibrutinib-treated CLL (dated by TCRdb to the early 2020s). The library was obtained by the immunoSEQ multiplex PCR assay. The table comes from immuneACCESS by way of TCRdb, which keeps in-frame sequences with V and J called. Part of the clones is missing from these tables; in studies checked, under half for an unresolved V gene and the rest for unknown reasons. The sample records approximately 45,000 clones, over 50% of which are singletons. About 22% of the sample rests with the top ten. In the paper's terms, the time point label means: roughly 23 months on ibrutinib. The input for sequencing was PBMCs, taken after 24 months of ibrutinib treatment. These receptor sequences come from a human donor with chronic lymphocytic leukemia.

This clone was seen repeatedly, ten times or more. The chain carries TRBV20-1 and TRBJ1-2; D gene uncertain. In germline, CDR1 is DFQATT, CDR2 SNEGSKA (reference sequence). V gave up 0 bases and J gave up 13 bases, with 12 bases separating them. This CDR3 contains 11 residues. This chain's CDR3 is CSARDGQAGTF. CDR3 nucleotides: TGCAGTGCTAGAGATGGCCAGGCGGGCACCTTC.

The CDR3 DNA is TGCAGTGCCGGTGGGCCCCAGCATTTT. Its protein is CSAGGPQHF. The rearrangement links TRBV20-1 to TRBJ1-5; D gene ambiguous. Germline-derived CDR1 and CDR2 are DFQATT and SNEGSKA (reference sequence). The CDR3 sequence is 9 residues long. Deletions cut 6 bases from V and 9 bases from J, with 6 bases between.

V gene TRBV19 combines with J gene TRBJ2-7; TRBD2 matches at 7 bases. The CDR3 is 15 amino acids. After removal of 2 bases from V and 4 bases from J, the junction contained 8 bases not matched to a gene. Germline loops: CDR1 LNHDA, CDR2 SQIVND (reference sequence). For the CDR3, the DNA is TGTGCCAGTAGTATATCGGGGGGACTCTCGTACGAGCAGTACTTC. This translates into CASSISGGLSYEQYF.

The chain joins TRBV2 to TRBJ2-7, with 8 positions matching TRBD1. CDR1 is SNHLY, CDR2 FYNNEI, per germline. The V segment lost 6 bases and the J segment 4 bases; nucleotides outside the gene matches: 14. The CDR3 runs to 16 residues. CDR3 in DNA: TGTGCCAGCAGGCCGTACCAGGGGGCGTATATGTACGAGCAGTACTTC. It is translated as CASRPYQGAYMYEQYF.

This rearrangement joins TRBV29-1 to TRBJ2-3, with 11 nucleotides matching TRBD2. The V gene end was trimmed by 7 bases and the J gene end by 0 bases; junction bases not matched to a gene: 12. Germline V CDR1 and CDR2: SQVTM, ANQGSEA. This CDR3 contains 17 residues. The chain's CDR3 is CSAEAPSGGLSTDTQYF. The CDR3 bases are TGCAGCGCCGAGGCTCCTAGCGGGGGGCTTAGCACAGATACGCAGTATTTT.

The genes are TRBV5-1 and TRBJ2-2, with 8 nucleotides matching TRBD1. Germline CDR1 is SGHRS and CDR2 is YFSETQ. V gave up 4 bases and J gave up 4 bases; unmatched junction bases: 3. There are 14 residues in the CDR3. The CDR3 protein is CASSRTGITGELFF. In DNA, the CDR3 is TGCGCCAGCAGCCGGACAGGGATCACCGGGGAGCTGTTTTTT.

The rearrangement uses TRBV27 and TRBJ2-5; tentatively, D is TRBD2 (5 bases). CDR1 is MNHEY, CDR2 SMNVEV, per germline (reference sequence). The CDR3 is made up of 13 amino acids. Trimming stripped 2 bases from V and 5 bases from J, with 9 bases between. The CDR3 region has the DNA TGTGCCAGCAGTTTAGGACTCGGGGAGACCCAGTACTTC. Its protein product is CASSLGLGETQYF.

The rearrangement joins TRBV6-5 to TRBJ1-1, with D tentatively TRBD1 (6 bases). Germline V gene lookup returns CDR1 MNHEY and CDR2 SVGAGI. The CDR3 has 12 residues. V was pared by 7 bases and J by 5 bases, with 11 bases between. The CDR3 here is CASKKGGTEAFF. For the CDR3, the DNA is TGTGCCAGCAAAAAAGGGGGAACTGAAGCTTTCTTT.

This sequence joins TRBV5-5 and TRBJ2-7, with 10 bases lining up with TRBD1. This CDR3 comprises 14 residues. V gave up 7 bases and J gave up 6 bases; unmatched junction bases: 10. The germline CDR1 and CDR2 sequences are SGHKS and YYEKEE (reference sequence). This chain's CDR3 is CASGLDRGRIEQYF. DNA for the CDR3: TGTGCCAGCGGACTCGACAGGGGGCGGATCGAGCAGTACTTC.

The chain combines TRBV9 with TRBJ2-3; possibly TRBD2 for D (6 bases). Between the trimmed V and J ends, which lost 0 bases and 3 bases, there was a span of 20 bases. There are 18 residues in the CDR3. Germline V lookup: CDR1 SGDLS, CDR2 YYNGEE. The CDR3 DNA reads as TGTGCCAGCAGCGTAGGAGATGGGCACGGCGCGGGAACAGATACGCAGTATTTT. Amino acids: CASSVGDGHGAGTDTQYF.

The gene calls are TRBV30 and TRBJ1-5, with D possibly TRBD1 on 6 matching bases. Trimming shortened V by 1 base and J by 3 bases, and 10 bases separated the two germline ends. Germline V CDR1 and CDR2: GTSNPN, SVGIG (reference sequence). The CDR3 length is 14 residues. The CDR3 loop is CAWSAHRVNQPQHF. CDR3 DNA sequence: TGTGCCTGGAGTGCGCACAGGGTCAATCAGCCCCAGCATTTT.

This clone was picked up a small number of times. This chain uses TRBV5-1 with TRBJ2-7; 10 bases are shared with TRBD2. The junction had 8 bases not matched to a gene; V was cut back by 4 bases and J by 7 bases. This CDR3 comprises 14 residues. CDR1 and CDR2 (germline): SGHRS, YFSETQ. The CDR3 DNA reads as TGCGCCAGCAGCGGTAGCGGGAGGTCCGAAGAGCAGTACTTC. Protein sequence: CASSGSGRSEEQYF.

This chain joins TRBV30 and TRBJ1-1, with D unclear. Between the trimmed V and J ends, which lost 2 bases and 5 bases, there was a span of 15 bases. This CDR3 has 14 residues. The germline V gene has CDR1 GTSNPN and CDR2 SVGIG (reference sequence). The CDR3 sequence: CAWSPEVTRTEAFF. CDR3 in DNA: TGTGCCTGGAGTCCCGAGGTCACAAGAACTGAAGCTTTCTTT.

This sequence joins TRBV18 and TRBJ1-1; 7 nucleotides line up with TRBD1. Germline trimming cut 0 bases from V and 1 base from J; bases unmatched to any gene: 2. The CDR3 has 15 residues. Germline lookup yields CDR1 KGHSH and CDR2 LQKENI. The CDR3, as DNA: TGTGCCAGCTCACCACCGGAGGGGGCGAACACTGAAGCTTTCTTT. As protein: CASSPPEGANTEAFF.

The CDR3 DNA reads TGTGCCAGCAGCTTAGAAACGGGGGCTTACAATGAGCAGTTCTTC. Amino acids: CASSLETGAYNEQFF. The chain carries TRBV11-2 and TRBJ2-1, with D perhaps given as TRBD1 or TRBD2 (6 bases each). V gave up 0 bases and J gave up 4 bases, with 10 bases separating them. The CDR3 is 15 residues long. Germline V gene sequence: CDR1 SGHAT, CDR2 FQNNGV.

This chain uses TRBV28 with TRBJ1-4, with 8 bases aligning to TRBD1. Germline CDR1 MDHEN, CDR2 SYDVKM. CDR3 length: 15 residues. Germline trimming cut 6 bases from V and 1 base from J; bases unmatched to any gene: 4. This CDR3 reads CASRTTGGTNEKLFF. The CDR3 coding sequence is TGTGCCAGCAGGACAACAGGGGGAACTAATGAAAAACTGTTTTTT.

The genes are TRBV6-1 and TRBJ2-7; D may be TRBD1 (5 bases). The germline V gene encodes CDR1 MNHNS and CDR2 SASEGT. The CDR3 is 12 amino acids. V lost 3 bases to trimming and J lost 2 bases, with 5 bases between them. This CDR3 is CASSETAYEQYF. The CDR3 DNA is TGTGCCAGCAGTGAGACAGCCTACGAGCAGTACTTC.

CDR3 residues: CAWSLEVTTIYF. The CDR3 nucleotides read TGTGCCTGGAGCCTAGAGGTTACAACCATATATTTT. The V gene is TRBV30, the J gene TRBJ1-3; unclear D gene. Per the germline V gene, CDR1 is GTSNPN and CDR2 is SVGIG (reference sequence). This CDR3 has 12 amino acids. Trimming cost V 3 bases and J 10 bases, with 13 bases left between them.

This clone was recorded a few times. The rearrangement uses TRBV7-2 and TRBJ2-1; D is unresolved. CDR3 length: 15 amino acids. Germline CDR1 SGHTA, CDR2 FQGNSA. Trimming cost V 1 base and J 3 bases, with 10 bases left between them. The CDR3 sequence is CASSLGATRYNEQFF. CDR3 nucleotide sequence: TGTGCCAGCAGCTTAGGTGCTACCCGCTACAATGAGCAGTTCTTC.

V and J are TRBV6-1 and TRBJ2-7; 13 nucleotides align to TRBD2. The CDR3 is 18 residues long. Germline V CDR1 and CDR2: MNHNS, SASEGT. The J segment lost 2 bases and the V segment lost 3 bases, leaving 10 bases of the junction unmatched. The CDR3 DNA sequence: TGTGCCAGCAGTGATGGGACTAGCGGGATGGGGCTAACCTACGAGCAGTACTTC. Its protein product is CASSDGTSGMGLTYEQYF.

This clone was seen ten or more times. This chain connects TRBV6-6 to TRBJ2-3; 11 bases agree with TRBD2. Germline V CDR1 and CDR2: MNHNY, SVGAGI (reference sequence). The CDR3 is 16 amino acids. The ends lost 6 bases at V and 2 bases at J; junction bases unmatched: 7. The CDR3: CASRRGLAGYTDTQYF. The CDR3 DNA reads TGTGCCAGCAGGCGAGGACTAGCGGGTTACACAGATACGCAGTATTTT.

The rearrangement uses TRBV9 and TRBJ1-3; TRBD1 agrees at 9 bases. The CDR3 covers 15 residues. The germline CDR1 and CDR2 sequences are SGDLS and YYNGEE. The V and J ends lost 1 base and 4 bases, in that order; junction bases with no gene match: 3. The CDR3 nucleotides are TGTGCCAGCAGCGTAAGGACAGGGGACGGAAACACCATATATTTT. It encodes CASSVRTGDGNTIYF.

The CDR3 loop reads CASSSNRGNSPLHF. CDR3 bases: TGTGCCAGCAGCTCCAACAGGGGCAATTCACCCCTCCACTTT. This chain connects TRBV11-2 to TRBJ1-6; 7 nucleotides match TRBD1. CDR1 is SGHAT, CDR2 FQNNGV, per germline. The CDR3 spans 14 residues. V shed 4 bases, J shed 7 bases, and the junction held 4 bases outside the gene matches.

The V gene is TRBV5-1, the J gene TRBJ2-5, with 7 bases aligning to TRBD2. CDR1 and CDR2 from the germline V gene are SGHRS and YFSETQ. The CDR3 covers 17 residues. J lost 5 bases, V lost 2 bases, and 15 bases had no gene match. CDR3 in amino acids: CASSLPSSGLLGETQYF. The CDR3 DNA reads as TGCGCCAGCAGCTTACCGTCTAGCGGACTCCTTGGGGAGACCCAGTACTTC.

The chain employs TRBV10-2 and TRBJ1-1, with a possible D match to TRBD1 (6 bases). The CDR3 loop spans 13 amino acids. V was cut by 8 bases and J by 6 bases, with 16 bases left in between. CDR1 and CDR2 from the germline V gene are WSHSY and SAAADI. The CDR3 loop is CASREGGGSEAFF. The CDR3 DNA is TGCGCCAGCCGAGAAGGGGGTGGGTCTGAAGCTTTCTTT.

This clone was counted ten times or more. The CDR3 is CASSQDRVQETQYF. DNA of the CDR3: TGCGCCAGCAGCCAGGACAGGGTCCAAGAGACCCAGTACTTC. The V gene is TRBV4-1, the J gene TRBJ2-5, with 8 bases that match TRBD1. Germline CDR1 reads MGHRA; CDR2 reads YSYEKL. V trimming: 3 bases; J trimming: 1 base; junction bases outside the gene matches: 1. The CDR3 has 14 residues.

The gene calls are TRBV4-1 and TRBJ1-1; D remains ambiguous. Trimming stripped 3 bases from V and 4 bases from J, with 12 bases between. The CDR3 totals 14 residues. Germline V lookup: CDR1 MGHRA, CDR2 YSYEKL. CDR3: CASSHRPDGTEAFF. The CDR3 bases are TGCGCCAGCAGCCATAGACCGGATGGCACTGAAGCTTTCTTT.

CDR3 nucleotide sequence: TGTGCCAGCAGCGCCCGCCCCGGAGGGGCCGTGGACATTCAGTACTTC. Protein: CASSARPGGAVDIQYF. The chain has TRBV9 and TRBJ2-4; possibly TRBD2 for D (6 bases). The CDR3 has 16 residues. V was trimmed by 3 bases and J by 8 bases, leaving 21 bases between them. The germline CDR1 and CDR2 sequences are SGDLS and YYNGEE.

The CDR3, as DNA: TGTGCCAGCTCACCATTACAGGAGAGGGAAAAACTGTTTTTT. Amino acid sequence: CASSPLQEREKLFF. The chain links TRBV18 to TRBJ1-4; TRBD1 is a possible D gene (5 bases). The CDR3 totals 14 residues. The V end lost 2 bases, the J end lost 8 bases, and 12 bases lay between the germline ends. Per the germline V gene, CDR1 is KGHSH and CDR2 is LQKENI.

V and J are TRBV9 and TRBJ2-7, with 8 nucleotides matching TRBD2. The CDR3 consists of 14 residues. With 2 bases clipped from V and 6 bases from J, the junction kept 7 bases outside the gene matches. CDR1 SGDLS and CDR2 YYNGEE come from the germline V gene. The CDR3 coding sequence is TGTGCCAGCAGCGTCGGGGGGGGCCGGAGCGAGCAGTACTTC. The encoded protein is CASSVGGGRSEQYF. The full variable domain, its missing parts supplied by reference TRBV9 and TRBJ2-7, is DSGVTQTPKHLITATGQRVTLRCSPRSGDLSVYWYQQSLDQGLQFLIQYYNGEERAKGNILERFSAQQFPDLHSELNLSSLELGDSALYFCASSVGGGRSEQYFGPGTRLTVT.

This chain uses TRBV2 with TRBJ2-1, with TRBD2 matching over 9 bases. This CDR3 region has 16 residues. The V segment lost 6 bases and the J segment 5 bases; nucleotides outside the gene matches: 11. Germline-derived CDR1 and CDR2 are SNHLY and FYNNEI. CDR3 bases: TGTGCCAGCAGCGTCGGCGGGCTAGCGGGGCACAATGAGCAGTTCTTC. Amino acid sequence: CASSVGGLAGHNEQFF.